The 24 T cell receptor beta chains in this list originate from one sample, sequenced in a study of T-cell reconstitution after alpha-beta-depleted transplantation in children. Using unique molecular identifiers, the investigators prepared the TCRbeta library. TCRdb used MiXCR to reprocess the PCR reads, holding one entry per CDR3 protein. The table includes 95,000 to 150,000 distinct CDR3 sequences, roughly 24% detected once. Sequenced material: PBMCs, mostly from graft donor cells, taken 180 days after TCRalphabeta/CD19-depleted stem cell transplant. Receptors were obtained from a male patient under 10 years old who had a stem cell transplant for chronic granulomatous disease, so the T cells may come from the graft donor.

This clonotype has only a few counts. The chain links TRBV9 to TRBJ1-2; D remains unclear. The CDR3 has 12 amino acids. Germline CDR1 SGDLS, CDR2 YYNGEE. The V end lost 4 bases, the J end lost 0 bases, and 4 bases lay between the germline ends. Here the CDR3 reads CASSIPNYGYTF. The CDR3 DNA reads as TGTGCCAGCAGCATACCTAACTATGGCTACACCTTC.

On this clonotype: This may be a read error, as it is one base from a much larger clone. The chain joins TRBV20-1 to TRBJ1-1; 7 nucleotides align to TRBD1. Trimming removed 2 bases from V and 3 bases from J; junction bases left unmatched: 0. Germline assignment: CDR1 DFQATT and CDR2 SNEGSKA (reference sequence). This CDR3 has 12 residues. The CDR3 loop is CSARQGDTEAFF. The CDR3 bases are TGCAGTGCTAGACAGGGGGACACTGAAGCTTTCTTT.

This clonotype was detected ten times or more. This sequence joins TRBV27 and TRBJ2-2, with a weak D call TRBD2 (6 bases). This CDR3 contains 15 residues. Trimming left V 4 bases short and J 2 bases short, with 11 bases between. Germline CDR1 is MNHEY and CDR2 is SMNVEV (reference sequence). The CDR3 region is CASSSGTLNTGELFF. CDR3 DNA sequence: TGTGCCAGCAGTTCCGGGACTCTTAACACCGGGGAGCTGTTTTTT.

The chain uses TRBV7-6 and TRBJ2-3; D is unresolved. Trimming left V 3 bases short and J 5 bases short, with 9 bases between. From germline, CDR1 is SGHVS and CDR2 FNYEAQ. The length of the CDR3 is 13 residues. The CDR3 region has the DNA TGTGCCAGCAGCTTGAGAGAAGAAGATACGCAGTATTTT. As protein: CASSLREEDTQYF. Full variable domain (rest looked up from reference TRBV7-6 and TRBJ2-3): GAGVSQSPRYKVTKRGQDVALRCDPISGHVSLYWYRQALGQGPEFLTYFNYEAQQDKSGLPNDRFSAERPEGSISTLTIQRTEQRDSAMYRCASSLREEDTQYFGPGTRLTVL.

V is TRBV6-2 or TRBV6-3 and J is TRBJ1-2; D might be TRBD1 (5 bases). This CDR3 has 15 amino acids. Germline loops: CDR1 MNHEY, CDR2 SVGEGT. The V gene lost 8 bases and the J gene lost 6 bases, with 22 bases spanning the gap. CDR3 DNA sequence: TGTGCCAGCGAGGGCGGGGACCGACTGGTACATGGCTACACCTTC. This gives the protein CASEGGDRLVHGYTF.

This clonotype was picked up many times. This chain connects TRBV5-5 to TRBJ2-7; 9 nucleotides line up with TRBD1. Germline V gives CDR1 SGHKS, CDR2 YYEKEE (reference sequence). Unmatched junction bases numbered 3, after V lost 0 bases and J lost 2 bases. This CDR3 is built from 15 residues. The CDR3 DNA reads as TGTGCCAGCAGCTTGGAACGGACAGGGGCCTACGAGCAGTACTTC. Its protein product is CASSLERTGAYEQYF. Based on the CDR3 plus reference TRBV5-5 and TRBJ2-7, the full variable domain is DAGVTQSPTHLIKTRGQQVTLRCSPISGHKSVSWYQQVLGQGPQFIFQYYEKEERGRGNFPDRFSARQFPNYSSELNVNALLLGDSALYLCASSLERTGAYEQYFGPGTRLTVT.

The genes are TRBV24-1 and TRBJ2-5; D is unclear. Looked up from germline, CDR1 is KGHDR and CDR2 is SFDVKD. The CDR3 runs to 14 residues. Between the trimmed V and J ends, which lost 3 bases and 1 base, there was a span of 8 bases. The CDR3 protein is CATSDPGVQETQYF. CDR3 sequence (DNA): TGTGCCACCAGTGATCCCGGTGTCCAAGAGACCCAGTACTTC.

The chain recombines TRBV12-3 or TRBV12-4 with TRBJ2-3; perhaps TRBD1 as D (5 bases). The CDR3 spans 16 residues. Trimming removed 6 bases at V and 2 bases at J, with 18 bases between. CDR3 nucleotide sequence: TGTGCCAGCAGCCAGCAAGAAGGGGTGTTCACAGATACGCAGTATTTT. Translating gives CASSQQEGVFTDTQYF.

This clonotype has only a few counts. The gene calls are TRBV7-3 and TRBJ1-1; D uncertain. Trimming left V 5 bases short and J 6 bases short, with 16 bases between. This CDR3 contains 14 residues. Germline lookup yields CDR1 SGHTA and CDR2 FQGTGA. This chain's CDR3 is CASSLTLIGAEAFF. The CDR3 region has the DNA TGTGCCAGCAGCCTGACCCTTATCGGCGCTGAAGCTTTCTTT.

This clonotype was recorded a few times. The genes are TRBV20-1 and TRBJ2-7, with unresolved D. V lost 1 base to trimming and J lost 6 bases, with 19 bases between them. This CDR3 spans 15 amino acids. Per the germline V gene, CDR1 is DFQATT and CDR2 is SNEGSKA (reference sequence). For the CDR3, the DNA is TGCAGTGCTAGAGCAGCTACCCGTTTCGGGTCCGAGCAGTACTTC. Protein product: CSARAATRFGSEQYF.

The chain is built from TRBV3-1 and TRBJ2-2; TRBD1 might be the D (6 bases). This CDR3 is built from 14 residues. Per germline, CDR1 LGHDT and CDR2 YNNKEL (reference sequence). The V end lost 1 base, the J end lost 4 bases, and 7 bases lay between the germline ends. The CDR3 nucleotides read TGTGCCAGCAGCCAAGTACAGGGCACCGGGGAGCTGTTTTTT. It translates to CASSQVQGTGELFF.

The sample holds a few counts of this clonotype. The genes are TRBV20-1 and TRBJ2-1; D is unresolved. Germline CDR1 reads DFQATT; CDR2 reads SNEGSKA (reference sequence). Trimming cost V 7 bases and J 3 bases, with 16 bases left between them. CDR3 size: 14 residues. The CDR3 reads CSVLFGSFYNEQFF. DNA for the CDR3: TGCAGTGTCCTCTTCGGGTCCTTCTACAATGAGCAGTTCTTC.

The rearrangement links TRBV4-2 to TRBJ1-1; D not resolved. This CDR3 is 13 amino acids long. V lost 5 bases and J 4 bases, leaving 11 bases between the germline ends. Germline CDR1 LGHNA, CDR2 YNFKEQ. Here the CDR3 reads CASSDAVFTEAFF. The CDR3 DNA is TGTGCCAGCAGCGACGCGGTGTTCACTGAAGCTTTCTTT.

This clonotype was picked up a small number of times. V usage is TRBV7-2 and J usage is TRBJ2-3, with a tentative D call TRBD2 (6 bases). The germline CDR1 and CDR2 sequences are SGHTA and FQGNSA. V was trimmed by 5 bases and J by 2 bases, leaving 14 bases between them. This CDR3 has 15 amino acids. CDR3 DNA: TGTGCCAGCAGCGCCATTTGGCGGGACACAGATACGCAGTATTTT. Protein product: CASSAIWRDTDTQYF.

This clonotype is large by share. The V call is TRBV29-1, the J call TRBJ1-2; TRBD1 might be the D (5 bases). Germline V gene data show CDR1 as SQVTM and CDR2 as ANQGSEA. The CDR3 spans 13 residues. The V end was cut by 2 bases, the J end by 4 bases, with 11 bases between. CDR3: CSVERGTGYGYTF. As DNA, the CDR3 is TGCAGCGTTGAAAGGGGTACAGGCTATGGCTACACCTTC.

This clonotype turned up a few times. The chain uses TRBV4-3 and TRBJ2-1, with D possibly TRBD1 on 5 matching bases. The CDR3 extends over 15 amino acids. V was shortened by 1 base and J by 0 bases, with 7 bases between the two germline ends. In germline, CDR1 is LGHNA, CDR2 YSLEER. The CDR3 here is CASSQADSSYNEQFF. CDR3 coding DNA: TGCGCCAGCAGCCAAGCAGACAGCTCCTACAATGAGCAGTTCTTC.

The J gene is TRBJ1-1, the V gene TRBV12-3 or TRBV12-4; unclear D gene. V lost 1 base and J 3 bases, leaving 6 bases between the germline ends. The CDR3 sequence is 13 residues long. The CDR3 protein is CASSLGAHTEAFF. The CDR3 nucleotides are TGTGCCAGCAGTTTAGGAGCGCACACTGAAGCTTTCTTT.

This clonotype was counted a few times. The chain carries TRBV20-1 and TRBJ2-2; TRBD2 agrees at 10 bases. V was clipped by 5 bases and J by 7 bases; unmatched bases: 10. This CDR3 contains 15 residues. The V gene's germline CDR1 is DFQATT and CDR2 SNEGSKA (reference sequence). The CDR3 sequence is CSAATLAGGGGELFF. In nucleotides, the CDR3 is TGCAGTGCTGCGACCTTAGCGGGGGGTGGCGGGGAGCTGTTTTTT.

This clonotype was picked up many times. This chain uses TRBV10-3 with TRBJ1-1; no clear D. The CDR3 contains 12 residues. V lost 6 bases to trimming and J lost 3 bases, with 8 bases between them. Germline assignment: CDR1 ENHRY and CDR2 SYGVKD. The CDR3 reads CAIRGLDTEAFF. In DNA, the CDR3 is TGTGCCATCAGGGGCCTGGACACTGAAGCTTTCTTT.

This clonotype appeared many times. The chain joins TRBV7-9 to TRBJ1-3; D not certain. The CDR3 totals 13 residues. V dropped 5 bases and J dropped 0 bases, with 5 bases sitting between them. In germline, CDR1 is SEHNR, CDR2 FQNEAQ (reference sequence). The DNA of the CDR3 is TGTGCCAGCAGCCCTAGCTCTGGAAACACCATATATTTT. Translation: CASSPSSGNTIYF. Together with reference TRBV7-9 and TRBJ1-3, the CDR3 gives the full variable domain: DTGVSQNPRHKITKRGQNVTFRCDPISEHNRLYWYRQTLGQGPEFLTYFQNEAQLEKSRLLSDRFSAERPKGSFSTLEIQRTEQGDSAMYLCASSPSSGNTIYFGEGSWLTVV.

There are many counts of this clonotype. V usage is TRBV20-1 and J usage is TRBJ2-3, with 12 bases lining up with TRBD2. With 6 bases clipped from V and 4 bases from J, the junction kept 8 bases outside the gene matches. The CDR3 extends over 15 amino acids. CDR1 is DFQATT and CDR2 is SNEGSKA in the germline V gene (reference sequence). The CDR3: CSAGLAGGFPDTQYF. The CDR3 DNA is TGCAGTGCGGGTCTAGCGGGGGGGTTCCCAGATACGCAGTATTTT.

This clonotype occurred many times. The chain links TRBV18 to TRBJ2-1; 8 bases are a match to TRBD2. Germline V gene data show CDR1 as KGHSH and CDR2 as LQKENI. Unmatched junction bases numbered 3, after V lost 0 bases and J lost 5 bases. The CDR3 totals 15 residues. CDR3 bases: TGTGCCAGCTCACCACCTAGCGGGAAGAACAATGAGCAGTTCTTC. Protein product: CASSPPSGKNNEQFF.

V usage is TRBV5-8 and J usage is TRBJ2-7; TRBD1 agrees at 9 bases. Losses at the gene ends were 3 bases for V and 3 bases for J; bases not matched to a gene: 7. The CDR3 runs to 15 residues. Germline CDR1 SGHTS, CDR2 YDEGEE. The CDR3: CASSSGQGIIYEQYF. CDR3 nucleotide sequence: TGTGCCAGCAGCTCAGGACAGGGGATAATCTACGAGCAGTACTTC. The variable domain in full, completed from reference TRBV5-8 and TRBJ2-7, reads EAGVTQSPTHLIKTRGQQATLRCSPISGHTSVYWYQQALGLGLQFLLWYDEGEERNRGNFPPRFSGRQFPNYSSELNVNALELEDSALYLCASSSGQGIIYEQYFGPGTRLTVT.

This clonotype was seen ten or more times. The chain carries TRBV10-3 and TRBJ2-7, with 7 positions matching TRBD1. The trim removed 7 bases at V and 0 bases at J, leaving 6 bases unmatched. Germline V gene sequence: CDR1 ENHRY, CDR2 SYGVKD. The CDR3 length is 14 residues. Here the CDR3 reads CAINDWDSSYEQYF. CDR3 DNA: TGTGCCATCAATGACTGGGACAGCTCCTACGAGCAGTACTTC.